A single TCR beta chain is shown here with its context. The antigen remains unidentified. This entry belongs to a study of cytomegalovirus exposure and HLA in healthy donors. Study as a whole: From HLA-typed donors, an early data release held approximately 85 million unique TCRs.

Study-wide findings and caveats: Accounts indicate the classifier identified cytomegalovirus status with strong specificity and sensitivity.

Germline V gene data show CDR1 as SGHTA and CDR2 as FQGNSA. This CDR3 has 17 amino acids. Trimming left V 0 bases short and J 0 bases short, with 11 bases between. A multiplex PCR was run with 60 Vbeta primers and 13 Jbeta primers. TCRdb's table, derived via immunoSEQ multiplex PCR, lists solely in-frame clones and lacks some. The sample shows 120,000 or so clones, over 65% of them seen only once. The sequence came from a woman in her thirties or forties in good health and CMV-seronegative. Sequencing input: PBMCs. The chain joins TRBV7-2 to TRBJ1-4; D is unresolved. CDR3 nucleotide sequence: TGTGCCAGCAGCTTAGCGAGGAGCGGTACAACTAATGAAAAACTGTTTTTT. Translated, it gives CASSLARSGTTNEKLFF.